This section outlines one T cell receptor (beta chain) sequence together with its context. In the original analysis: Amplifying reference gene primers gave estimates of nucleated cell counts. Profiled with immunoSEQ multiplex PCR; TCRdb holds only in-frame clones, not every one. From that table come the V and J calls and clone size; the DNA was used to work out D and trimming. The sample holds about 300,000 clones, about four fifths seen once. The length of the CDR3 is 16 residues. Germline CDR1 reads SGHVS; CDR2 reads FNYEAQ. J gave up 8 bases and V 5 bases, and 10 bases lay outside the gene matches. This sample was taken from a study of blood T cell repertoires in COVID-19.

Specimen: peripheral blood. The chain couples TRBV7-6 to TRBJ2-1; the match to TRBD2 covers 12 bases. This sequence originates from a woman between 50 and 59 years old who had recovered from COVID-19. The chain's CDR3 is CASSARTSGAFYEQFF. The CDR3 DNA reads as TGTGCCAGCAGCGCTAGGACTAGCGGGGCCTTTTATGAGCAGTTCTTC.